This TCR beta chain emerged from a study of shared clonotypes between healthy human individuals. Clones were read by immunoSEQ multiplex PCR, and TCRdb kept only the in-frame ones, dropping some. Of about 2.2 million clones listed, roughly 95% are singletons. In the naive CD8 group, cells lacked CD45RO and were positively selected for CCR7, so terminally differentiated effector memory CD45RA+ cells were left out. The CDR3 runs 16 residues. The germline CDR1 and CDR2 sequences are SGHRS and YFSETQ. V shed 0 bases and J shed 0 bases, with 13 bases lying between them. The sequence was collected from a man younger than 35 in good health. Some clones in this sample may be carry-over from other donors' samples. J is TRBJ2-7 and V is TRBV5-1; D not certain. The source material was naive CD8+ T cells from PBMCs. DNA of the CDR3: TGCGCCAGCAGCTTGGACCCGACAAGGAGCTCCTACGAGCAGTACTTC. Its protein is CASSLDPTRSSYEQYF.